This T cell receptor beta chain was documented in a study of shared clonotypes between healthy human individuals. Those who donated were healthy HIV-negative adults, with no recent acute infections or vaccinations reported. Study-level results: Represented genetic and exposure-history diversity was restricted by having few donors. Sharing across a handful of donors was seen in 4% to 5.5% of naive CD4 clonotypes. Generation probability values for non-shared clonotypes were lower than those for clonotypes shared by all four donors.

CDR1 is MNHEY, CDR2 SVGAGI, per germline. After removal of 5 bases from V and 2 bases from J, the junction contained 4 bases not matched to a gene. The CDR3 is 14 amino acids. Assay: immunoSEQ multiplex PCR; the TCRdb copy retains only in-frame clones and omits some. The sample holds around 88,000 clones, almost 70% seen once. This clone was seen a single time. Its cognate antigen is unknown. The chain joins TRBV6-5 to TRBJ2-7; 9 bases map to TRBD1. What was sequenced was memory CD8+ T cells sorted from blood. Subset noted: CD45RO+ cells pooled with CCR7-negative TemRA cells. The clonotype comes from a man aged 25 to 40 in good health. DNA of the CDR3: TGTGCCAGCAGTCCCGGGACAGGGCCCTACGAGCAGTACTTC. Translation gives CASSPGTGPYEQYF.